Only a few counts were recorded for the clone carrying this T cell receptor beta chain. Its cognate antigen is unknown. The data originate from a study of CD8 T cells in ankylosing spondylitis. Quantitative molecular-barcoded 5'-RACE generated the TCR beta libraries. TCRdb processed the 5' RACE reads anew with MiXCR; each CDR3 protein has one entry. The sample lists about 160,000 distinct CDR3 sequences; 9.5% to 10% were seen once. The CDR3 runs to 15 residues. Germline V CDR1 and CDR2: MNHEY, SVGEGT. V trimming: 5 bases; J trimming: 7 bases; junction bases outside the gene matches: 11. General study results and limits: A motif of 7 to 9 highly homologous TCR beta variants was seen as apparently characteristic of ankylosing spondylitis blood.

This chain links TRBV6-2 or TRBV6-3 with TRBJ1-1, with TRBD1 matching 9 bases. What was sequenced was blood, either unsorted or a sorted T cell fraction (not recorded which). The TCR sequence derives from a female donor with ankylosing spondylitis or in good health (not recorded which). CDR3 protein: CASSTRTGAVREAFF. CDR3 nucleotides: TGTGCCAGCAGTACACGGACAGGGGCGGTACGTGAAGCTTTCTTT.